Below are 32 T cell receptor beta chains sequenced from a single sample in a study of cytomegalovirus exposure and HLA in healthy donors. Only in-frame clones appear in the TCRdb table, and some are missing; sequencing was by immunoSEQ multiplex PCR. Of under 400,000 clones listed, over 75% are singletons. Material for sequencing was PBMCs. The receptor set was obtained from a man under 40 in good health and CMV-seronegative.

The chain links TRBV6-6 to TRBJ2-5, with a weak D call TRBD1 (6 bases). The CDR3 is 14 residues long. CDR1 MNHNY and CDR2 SVGAGI come from the germline V gene (reference sequence). V was cut by 2 bases and J by 2 bases, with 9 bases left in between. The CDR3 coding sequence is TGTGCCAGCAGTTACCCCGGACAGCAAGAGACCCAGTACTTC. This gives the protein CASSYPGQQETQYF.

Comment on this clone: Other DNA sequences from this sample encode an identical CDR3 as well. The rearrangement uses TRBV27 and TRBJ2-5, with 12 bases that match TRBD2. The germline gives CDR1 MNHEY, CDR2 SMNVEV (reference sequence). CDR3 size: 16 residues. J gave up 3 bases and V 0 bases, and 2 bases lay outside the gene matches. CDR3 sequence (DNA): TGTGCCAGCAGTTTATCGCTAGCGGGGGGGGAAGAGACCCAGTACTTC. Protein: CASSLSLAGGEETQYF.

The rearrangement uses TRBV16 and TRBJ2-5; 11 bases match TRBD2. Germline lookup yields CDR1 KGHSY and CDR2 FQNENV. V was pared by 5 bases and J by 3 bases, with 2 bases of the junction left unmatched. CDR3 length: 14 residues. CDR3 bases: TGTGCCAGCAGCATGACTAGCGGGGAAGAGACCCAGTACTTC. Its translation is CASSMTSGEETQYF.

The chain is built from TRBV6-1 and TRBJ1-3; D unclear. Trimming took 7 bases from V and 4 from J, leaving 14 bases between them. Per the germline V gene, CDR1 is MNHNS and CDR2 is SASEGT. The CDR3 covers 14 residues. The CDR3 region is CASKSSNLGNTIYF. CDR3 bases: TGTGCCAGCAAGAGCTCAAACCTCGGAAACACCATATATTTT.

This sequence joins TRBV7-9 and TRBJ2-3; TRBD2 agrees at 12 bases. This CDR3 is 15 amino acids long. Germline CDR1 and CDR2: SEHNR and FQNEAQ (reference sequence). J gave up 8 bases and V 3 bases, and 6 bases lay outside the gene matches. The CDR3 protein is CASSLTSGGLATQYF. CDR3 sequence (DNA): TGTGCCAGCAGCTTGACTAGCGGGGGTCTTGCTACGCAGTATTTT.

The J gene is TRBJ1-1, the V gene TRBV18; the D gene is possibly TRBD1 (5 bases). The V end lost 10 bases, the J end lost 7 bases, and 16 bases lay between the germline ends. The CDR3 runs 12 residues. Germline V gives CDR1 KGHSH, CDR2 LQKENI. The chain's CDR3 is CATANQGSEAFF. Here the CDR3 DNA reads TGTGCCACCGCAAATCAGGGAAGTGAAGCTTTCTTT.

The V call is TRBV5-6, the J call TRBJ2-7; D unresolved. The CDR3 length is 14 residues. The germline CDR1 and CDR2 sequences are SGHDT and YYEEEE. V gave up 4 bases and J gave up 7 bases, with 18 bases separating them. CDR3 loop: CASSLLVLQYEQYF. The DNA for the CDR3 is TGTGCCAGCAGCCTGTTGGTACTACAATATGAGCAGTACTTC.

The V gene is TRBV4-3, the J gene TRBJ1-4; D is possibly TRBD1 (5 bases). Per the germline V gene, CDR1 is LGHNA and CDR2 is YSLEER. CDR3 length: 12 amino acids. V was pared by 8 bases and J by 7 bases, with 11 bases between. CDR3 residues: CASQGFGEKLFF. The CDR3 DNA reads as TGCGCCAGCCAGGGTTTCGGTGAAAAACTGTTTTTT.

The chain combines TRBV4-1 with TRBJ2-3, with TRBD1 as a possible D gene (6 bases). Germline V CDR1 and CDR2: MGHRA, YSYEKL. The CDR3 contains 16 residues. With 1 base removed from V and 1 base from J, the gap between germline ends came to 12 bases. CDR3 in amino acids: CASSQGTGHRTDTQYF. The DNA for the CDR3 is TGCGCCAGCAGCCAAGGGACGGGACACCGCACAGATACGCAGTATTTT.

This rearrangement joins TRBV2 to TRBJ2-4; a weak D match, TRBD1 (6 bases). The CDR3 has 17 amino acids. The V end was cut by 3 bases, the J end by 0 bases, with 15 bases between. Per germline, CDR1 SNHLY and CDR2 FYNNEI. The CDR3 sequence: CASSDPDRTLAKNIQYF. DNA of the CDR3: TGTGCCAGCAGTGACCCTGACAGGACCCTAGCCAAAAACATTCAGTACTTC.

The chain couples TRBV2 to TRBJ1-2; TRBD1 is a possible D gene (6 bases). CDR1 is SNHLY and CDR2 is FYNNEI in the germline V gene. Trimming pared 3 bases from V and 3 bases from J, leaving 20 bases between. The CDR3 is 17 residues long. CDR3 amino acids: CASSDMGARVYDYGYTF. CDR3 coding DNA: TGTGCCAGCAGTGATATGGGGGCTCGTGTATACGACTATGGCTACACCTTC. Full variable domain (missing parts from reference TRBV2 and TRBJ1-2): EPEVTQTPSHQVTQMGQEVILRCVPISNHLYFYWYRQILGQKVEFLVSFYNNEISEKSEIFDDQFSVERPDGSNFTLKIRSTKLEDSAMYFCASSDMGARVYDYGYTFGSGTRLTVV.

V gene TRBV29-1 combines with J gene TRBJ2-1; D perhaps matches TRBD1 (5 bases). This CDR3 comprises 12 residues. Germline lookup yields CDR1 SQVTM and CDR2 ANQGSEA. CDR3 residues: CTRLPQGNEQFF. CDR3 DNA sequence: TGCACCCGTCTTCCCCAGGGCAATGAGCAGTTCTTC.

The V gene is TRBV19, the J gene TRBJ1-1, with D perhaps TRBD1 (5 bases). This CDR3 comprises 14 residues. Trimming took 6 bases from V and 0 from J, leaving 11 bases between them. The germline V gene has CDR1 LNHDA and CDR2 SQIVND (reference sequence). The CDR3 DNA sequence: TGTGCCAGTAGACGACAGAACATGAACACTGAAGCTTTCTTT. Translated: CASRRQNMNTEAFF.

The chain has TRBV6-6 and TRBJ2-3; TRBD2 agrees at 9 bases. The CDR3 consists of 13 residues. The V segment lost 10 bases and the J segment 0 bases; nucleotides outside the gene matches: 2. Germline lookup yields CDR1 MNHNY and CDR2 SVGAGI (reference sequence). CDR3 DNA sequence: TGTGCCATGCGGGGGGGAAGCACAGATACGCAGTATTTT. Translating gives CAMRGGSTDTQYF.

This clone was seen only once. V gene TRBV2 combines with J gene TRBJ1-5; D uncertain. This CDR3 spans 15 amino acids. The V gene lost 7 bases and the J gene lost 2 bases, with 15 bases spanning the gap. Per the germline V gene, CDR1 is SNHLY and CDR2 is FYNNEI. The CDR3 sequence: CASKREGWGNQPQHF. CDR3 DNA: TGTGCCAGCAAGCGTGAGGGCTGGGGCAATCAGCCCCAGCATTTT.

The chain has TRBV27 and TRBJ2-1; D uncertain. This CDR3 has 12 amino acids. Trimming shortened V by 6 bases and J by 4 bases, and 7 bases separated the two germline ends. Germline loops: CDR1 MNHEY, CDR2 SMNVEV (reference sequence). The CDR3: CASRARYNEQFF. CDR3 sequence (DNA): TGTGCCAGCAGAGCCCGGTACAATGAGCAGTTCTTC.

The gene calls are TRBV7-9 and TRBJ1-6, with D possibly being TRBD1 (5 bases). The CDR3 has 16 amino acids. The germline V gene has CDR1 SEHNR and CDR2 FQNEAQ (reference sequence). The V gene lost 6 bases and the J gene lost 10 bases, with 22 bases spanning the gap. CDR3 protein: CASSPPLDTMGSPLHF. The CDR3 bases are TGTGCCAGCAGTCCTCCTTTGGACACAATGGGGTCACCCCTCCACTTT.

J is TRBJ2-5 and V is TRBV5-1; maybe TRBD1 (7 bases). The CDR3 totals 13 residues. Germline V gene data show CDR1 as SGHRS and CDR2 as YFSETQ. V dropped 7 bases and J dropped 1 base, with 11 bases sitting between them. The CDR3 here is CASGGGIQETQYF. The CDR3 DNA follows: TGCGCCAGCGGAGGGGGCATCCAAGAGACCCAGTACTTC.

V is TRBV5-1 and J is TRBJ2-1; D perhaps matches TRBD2 (5 bases). Germline CDR1 SGHRS, CDR2 YFSETQ. V was pared by 4 bases and J by 5 bases, with 13 bases between. This CDR3 spans 14 amino acids. The CDR3 bases are TGCGCCAGCAGCCTGAGCGGCCTTAACAATGAGCAGTTCTTC. Translation: CASSLSGLNNEQFF.

The gene calls are TRBV7-2 and TRBJ2-2; 8 bases are a match to TRBD1. The V gene's germline CDR1 is SGHTA and CDR2 FQGNSA. The CDR3 runs to 16 residues. Trimming at V came to 3 bases and at J to 1 base, leaving 4 bases not matched to a gene. CDR3 sequence (DNA): TGTGCCAGCAGCTTTGGACAGGGCATGAACACCGGGGAGCTGTTTTTT. It translates to CASSFGQGMNTGELFF. The full variable domain, in which reference TRBV7-2 and TRBJ2-2 provide the parts outside the CDR3, is GAGVSQSPSNKVTEKGKDVELRCDPISGHTALYWYRQSLGQGLEFLIYFQGNSAPDKSGLPSDRFSAERTGGSVSTLTIQRTQQEDSAVYLCASSFGQGMNTGELFFGEGSRLTVL.

The chain recombines TRBV29-1 with TRBJ2-5; 8 nucleotides line up with TRBD1. Trimming removed 4 bases from V and 4 bases from J; junction bases left unmatched: 17. The CDR3 is 17 residues long. CDR1 and CDR2 from the germline V gene are SQVTM and ANQGSEA. CDR3 coding DNA: TGCAGCGTTGGCATGACAGGGGCCGGGTTGAGAGCAGAGACCCAGTACTTC. It is translated as CSVGMTGAGLRAETQYF. Full variable domain (rest looked up from reference TRBV29-1 and TRBJ2-5): SAVISQKPSRDICQRGTSLTIQCQVDSQVTMMFWYRQQPGQSLTLIATANQGSEATYESGFVIDKFPISRPNLTFSTLTVSNMSPEDSSIYLCSVGMTGAGLRAETQYFGPGTRLLVL.

The V gene is TRBV7-6, the J gene TRBJ2-3; 12 positions agree with TRBD2. The germline gives CDR1 SGHVS, CDR2 FNYEAQ. CDR3 length: 16 residues. V dropped 6 bases and J dropped 6; count of bases not matched to a gene: 10. CDR3 nucleotide sequence: TGTGCCAGCAGTAGACGGACTAGCGGGGTTGTTGATACGCAGTATTTT. Translation gives CASSRRTSGVVDTQYF.

This clone showed up just once. The genes are TRBV7-2 and TRBJ2-7; TRBD2 might be the D (6 bases). The CDR3 runs to 15 residues. Germline CDR1 is SGHTA and CDR2 is FQGNSA. V dropped 5 bases and J dropped 3 bases, with 17 bases sitting between them. CDR3 DNA: TGTGCCAGCAGCACCGGGACTGCGTCCTTCTACGAGCAGTACTTC. Protein product: CASSTGTASFYEQYF.

This chain uses TRBV7-8 with TRBJ2-3, with 9 bases aligning to TRBD2. The trim removed 1 base at V and 8 bases at J, leaving 7 bases unmatched. The CDR3 is 15 residues long. Germline values: CDR1 SGHVS, CDR2 FQNEAQ. Here the CDR3 reads CASSLVLAGLGTQYF. The CDR3 coding sequence is TGTGCCAGCAGCTTAGTGCTAGCGGGGCTAGGTACGCAGTATTTT.

The genes are TRBV19 and TRBJ2-7; D uncertain. The CDR3 totals 15 residues. Between the trimmed V and J ends, which lost 3 bases and 1 base, there was a span of 13 bases. CDR1 is LNHDA and CDR2 is SQIVND in the germline V gene (reference sequence). Written as DNA, the CDR3 is TGTGCCAGTAGTATGCAAGCTGTCTCGTCCTACGAGCAGTACTTC. Translation gives CASSMQAVSSYEQYF.

This chain joins TRBV27 and TRBJ2-1; D may be TRBD1 (6 bases). The CDR3 totals 15 residues. With 5 bases removed from V and 3 bases from J, the gap between germline ends came to 14 bases. Looked up from germline, CDR1 is MNHEY and CDR2 is SMNVEV (reference sequence). The CDR3 loop is CASSTGGGLYNEQFF. The CDR3 DNA is TGTGCCAGCAGTACTGGGGGCGGACTCTACAATGAGCAGTTCTTC.

This rearrangement joins TRBV21-1 to TRBJ2-7; the table gives TRBD1 as D, unverified against the DNA. TRBV21-1 is tagged as a pseudogene. This CDR3 comprises 14 residues. The CDR3 DNA is TGTGCCACCGCACTCCGGGACAGGGGAGACGAGCAGTACTTC. This encodes CATALRDRGDEQYF.

The rearrangement links TRBV5-5 to TRBJ1-1; D unresolved. Trimming left V 0 bases short and J 8 bases short, with 5 bases between. Per the germline V gene, CDR1 is SGHKS and CDR2 is YYEKEE (reference sequence). The CDR3 extends over 11 amino acids. CDR3 in amino acids: CASSLVAEAFF. CDR3 sequence (DNA): TGTGCCAGCAGCTTGGTAGCCGAAGCTTTCTTT.

The chain has TRBV19 and TRBJ2-3; TRBD1 might be the D (6 bases). CDR1 is LNHDA and CDR2 is SQIVND in the germline V gene (reference sequence). This CDR3 contains 15 residues. V gave up 3 bases and J gave up 4 bases, with 14 bases separating them. The CDR3 bases are TGTGCCAGTAGTATTTTCTACAGGGTAGCAGATACGCAGTATTTT. It is translated as CASSIFYRVADTQYF.

The chain couples TRBV6-5 to TRBJ1-2; the D is unclear. Germline loops: CDR1 MNHEY, CDR2 SVGAGI. V dropped 6 bases and J dropped 0 bases, with 14 bases sitting between them. This CDR3 has 15 residues. The CDR3 sequence: CASRPPAGPNYGYTF. CDR3 coding DNA: TGTGCCAGCAGACCGCCGGCGGGCCCTAACTATGGCTACACCTTC.

The sample holds a few counts of this clone. The chain is built from TRBV10-1 and TRBJ2-2, with D maybe TRBD2 (7 bases). Looked up from germline, CDR1 is WNHNN and CDR2 is SYGVQD (reference sequence). Trimming removed 0 bases from V and 5 bases from J, with 13 bases in between. The CDR3 extends over 16 amino acids. CDR3 loop: CASSESPGGETGELFF. CDR3 DNA: TGCGCCAGCAGTGAGTCGCCGGGGGGCGAGACCGGGGAGCTGTTTTTT.

The rearrangement joins TRBV19 to TRBJ1-5; tentative D call: TRBD1 (5 bases). V dropped 6 bases and J dropped 7 bases, with 19 bases sitting between them. The CDR3 covers 15 residues. Germline V CDR1 and CDR2: LNHDA, SQIVND (reference sequence). Here the CDR3 reads CASSPPQGRGQPQHF. DNA for the CDR3: TGTGCCAGTAGCCCACCCCAGGGAAGAGGACAGCCCCAGCATTTT. Full variable domain (rest looked up from reference TRBV19 and TRBJ1-5): DGGITQSPKYLFRKEGQNVTLSCEQNLNHDAMYWYRQDPGQGLRLIYYSQIVNDFQKGDIAEGYSVSREKKESFPLTVTSAQKNPTAFYLCASSPPQGRGQPQHFGDGTRLSIL.